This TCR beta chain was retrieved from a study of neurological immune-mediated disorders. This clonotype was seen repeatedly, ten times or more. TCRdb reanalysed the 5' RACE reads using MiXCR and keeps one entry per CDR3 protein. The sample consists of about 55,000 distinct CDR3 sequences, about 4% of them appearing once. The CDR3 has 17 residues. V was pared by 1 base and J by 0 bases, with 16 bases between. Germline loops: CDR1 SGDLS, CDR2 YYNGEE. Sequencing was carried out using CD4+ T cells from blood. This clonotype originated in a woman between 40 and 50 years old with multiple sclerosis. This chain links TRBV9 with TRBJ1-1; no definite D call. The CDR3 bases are TGTGCCAGCAGCGTATTGGGCCCCAGGTTGGTGAACACTGAAGCTTTCTTT. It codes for CASSVLGPRLVNTEAFF.